This entry concerns a single TCR beta chain. V lost 7 bases and J lost 1, with 15 bases in between. CDR1 LGHNT and CDR2 FRNRAP come from the germline V gene. This CDR3 region has 15 residues. The data belong to a study of T cell changes during pregnancy in multiple sclerosis. Clones were sequenced by immunoSEQ multiplex PCR, and TCRdb holds only the in-frame ones, with some missing. The sample records over 35,000 clones, 90% being singletons. The rearrangement uses TRBV12-5 and TRBJ2-3; D is possibly TRBD2 (7 bases). Here the sequenced sample was CD4+ T cells from peripheral blood mononuclear cells, taken in the first trimester of pregnancy. The receptor's source is a female donor in good health, enrolled as a control in a pregnancy study. DNA for the CDR3: TGTGCTAGTGCCGTTAGAGGGGGGGGCACAGATACGCAGTATTTT. It encodes CASAVRGGGTDTQYF. The variable domain in full, completed from reference TRBV12-5 and TRBJ2-3, reads DARVTQTPRHKVTEMGQEVTMRCQPILGHNTVFWYRQTMMQGLELLAYFRNRAPLDDSGMPKDRFSAEMPDATLATLKIQPSEPRDSAVYFCASAVRGGGTDTQYFGPGTRLTVL.